This TCR beta chain came from a study of blood T cell repertoires in COVID-19. The V end was cut by 4 bases, the J end by 8 bases, with 19 bases between. The germline V gene has CDR1 SGHRS and CDR2 YFSETQ. The CDR3 spans 15 residues. Measured with immunoSEQ multiplex PCR; TCRdb has only the in-frame clones, and not every one. The top ten hold roughly 6.2% of the sample, which has nearly 200,000 clones, around nine tenths seen once. Sequencing was carried out using peripheral blood. The sequence derives from a woman aged 40 to 50 who had recovered from COVID-19. The rearrangement links TRBV5-1 to TRBJ2-1, with D possibly matching TRBD2 (6 bases). CDR3 DNA sequence: TGCGCCAGCAGCGCCGGGACTGCCGCCTTCGATGAGCAGTTCTTC. Its protein product is CASSAGTAAFDEQFF.